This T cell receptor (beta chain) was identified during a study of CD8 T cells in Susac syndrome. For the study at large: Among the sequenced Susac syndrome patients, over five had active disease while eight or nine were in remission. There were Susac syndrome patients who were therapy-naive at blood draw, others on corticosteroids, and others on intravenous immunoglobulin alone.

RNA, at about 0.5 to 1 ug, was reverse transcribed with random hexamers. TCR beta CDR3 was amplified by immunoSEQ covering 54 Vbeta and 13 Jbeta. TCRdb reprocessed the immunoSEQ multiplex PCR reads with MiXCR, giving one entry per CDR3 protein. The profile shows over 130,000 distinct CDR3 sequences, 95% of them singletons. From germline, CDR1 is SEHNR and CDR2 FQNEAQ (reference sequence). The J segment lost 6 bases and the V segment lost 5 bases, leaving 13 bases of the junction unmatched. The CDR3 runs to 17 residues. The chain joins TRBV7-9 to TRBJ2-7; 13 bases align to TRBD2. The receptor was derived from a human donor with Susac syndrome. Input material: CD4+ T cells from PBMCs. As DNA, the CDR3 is TGTGCCAGCAGCCGAGACACCGGACTAGCGGGAGTGAGCGAGCAGTACTTC. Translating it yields CASSRDTGLAGVSEQYF. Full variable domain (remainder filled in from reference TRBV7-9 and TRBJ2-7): DTGVSQNPRHKITKRGQNVTFRCDPISEHNRLYWYRQTLGQGPEFLTYFQNEAQLEKSRLLSDRFSAERPKGSFSTLEIQRTEQGDSAMYLCASSRDTGLAGVSEQYFGPGTRLTVT.